The clone carrying this T cell receptor beta chain turned up a few times. Its specificity is not known. Germline-derived CDR1 and CDR2 are SGHTA and FQGNSA. Losses at the gene ends were 1 base for V and 1 base for J; bases not matched to a gene: 5. The CDR3 runs to 16 residues. Primed by a sample-barcoded 5' primer and a J-beta primer mix, a second PCR proceeded for roughly 6 to 12 cycles. TCRdb reprocessed the 5' RACE reads with MiXCR, giving one entry per CDR3 protein. Among approximately 800,000 distinct CDR3 sequences listed, approximately 65% were seen once. These data belong to a study of blood T cells in healthy people across ages. Study-level results: Unknown donor CMV status possibly confounded expanded clonotype changes.

Donors ranged from about 6 to 90 years old and were healthy Caucasians in Russia. Researchers isolated at least 6.5 million PBMCs per sample. The sample consisted of blood. The source of this sequence is a man in his thirties or forties in good health. The chain employs TRBV7-2 and TRBJ2-3; TRBD2 matches at 7 bases. The CDR3 DNA sequence: TGTGCCAGCAGCTTAGATTCTAGCGGTCGCACAGATACGCAGTATTTT. The encoded protein is CASSLDSSGRTDTQYF.